Below are 5 T cell receptor beta chains sequenced from a single sample in a study of T cells after yellow fever vaccination. TCRdb re-analysed the 5' RACE reads in MiXCR, keeping a single row per CDR3 protein. In the table there are 150,000 or so distinct CDR3 sequences, more than 5.5% of which are singletons. Sample: CD4+ T cells sorted from PBMCs, taken about 5 days after the first yellow fever vaccination. These receptors came from a young man who received the YFV17D yellow fever vaccine.

The table lists this clonotype with a few counts. The rearrangement links TRBV9 to TRBJ1-4; D unclear. The CDR3 length is 13 residues. Germline CDR1 is SGDLS and CDR2 is YYNGEE. V lost 0 bases to trimming and J lost 5 bases, with 5 bases between them. CDR3 residues: CASSVGPNEKLFF. For the CDR3, the DNA is TGTGCCAGCAGCGTAGGCCCGAATGAAAAACTGTTTTTT.

This clonotype was counted at least ten times. V gene TRBV5-1 combines with J gene TRBJ2-7; 11 bases agree with TRBD1. V was clipped by 4 bases and J by 5 bases; unmatched bases: 2. From germline, CDR1 is SGHRS and CDR2 YFSETQ. The CDR3 spans 13 residues. The CDR3 loop reads CASSGGQGDEQYF. CDR3 coding DNA: TGCGCCAGCAGCGGGGGACAGGGGGACGAGCAGTACTTC.

This clonotype has a count of ten or more. The chain uses TRBV6-1 and TRBJ2-7, with 10 nucleotides matching TRBD2. The germline V gene encodes CDR1 MNHNS and CDR2 SASEGT. This CDR3 spans 15 amino acids. The trim removed 6 bases at V and 3 bases at J, leaving 8 bases unmatched. Here the CDR3 DNA reads TGTGCCAGCAGATTGGCTAGCGGGGGAATCTACGAGCAGTACTTC. Encoded protein: CASRLASGGIYEQYF.

This clonotype appeared a few times. The chain employs TRBV4-3 and TRBJ2-6; TRBD1 might be the D (5 bases). CDR3 length: 17 residues. The ends were cut back, 0 bases at V and 0 bases at J, with 9 bases in the middle. Looked up from germline, CDR1 is LGHNA and CDR2 is YSLEER. The CDR3 DNA reads as TGCGCCAGCAGCCAAGAAGGGGCCATCTCTGGGGCCAACGTCCTGACTTTC. Amino acid sequence: CASSQEGAISGANVLTF.

Concerning this clonotype itself: This could be a read error, since a much larger clone is one nucleotide away. The chain joins TRBV2 to TRBJ2-2, with D possibly being TRBD1 (5 bases). In germline, CDR1 is SNHLY, CDR2 FYNNEI. V was clipped by 6 bases and J by 1 base, with 6 bases between them. The CDR3 consists of 13 residues. The CDR3 here is CASRQGNTGELFF. CDR3 nucleotides: TGTGCCAGCAGGCAGGGGAACACCGGGGAGCTGTTTTTT.